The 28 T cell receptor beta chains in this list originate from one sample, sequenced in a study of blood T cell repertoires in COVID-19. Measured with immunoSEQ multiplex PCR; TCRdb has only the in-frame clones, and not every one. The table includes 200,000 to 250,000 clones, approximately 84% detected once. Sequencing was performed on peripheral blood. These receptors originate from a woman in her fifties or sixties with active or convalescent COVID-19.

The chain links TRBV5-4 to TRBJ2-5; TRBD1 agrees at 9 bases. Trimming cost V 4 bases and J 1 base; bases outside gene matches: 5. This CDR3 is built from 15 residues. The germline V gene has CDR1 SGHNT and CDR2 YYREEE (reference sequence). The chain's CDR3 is CASSLMTGGQETQYF. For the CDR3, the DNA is TGTGCCAGCAGCCTCATGACAGGGGGCCAAGAGACCCAGTACTTC.

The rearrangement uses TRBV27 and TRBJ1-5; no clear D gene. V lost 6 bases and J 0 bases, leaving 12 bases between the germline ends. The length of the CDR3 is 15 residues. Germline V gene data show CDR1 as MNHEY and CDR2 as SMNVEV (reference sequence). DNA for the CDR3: TGTGCCAGCAGAATACAGCCCGATAGCAATCAGCCCCAGCATTTT. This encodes CASRIQPDSNQPQHF.

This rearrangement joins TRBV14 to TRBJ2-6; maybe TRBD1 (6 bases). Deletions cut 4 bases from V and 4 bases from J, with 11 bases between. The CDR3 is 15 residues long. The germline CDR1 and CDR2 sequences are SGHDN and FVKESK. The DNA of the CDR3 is TGTGCCAGCAGCCTACAGGGTGCAGGGGCCAACGTCCTGACTTTC. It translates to CASSLQGAGANVLTF.

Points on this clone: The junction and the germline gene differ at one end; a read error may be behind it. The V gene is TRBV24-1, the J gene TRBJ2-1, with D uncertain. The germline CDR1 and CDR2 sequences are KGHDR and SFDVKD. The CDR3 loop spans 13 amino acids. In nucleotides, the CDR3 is TGTGCCACCAGTGATTCCTCCGACAATGAGCAGTTCTTC. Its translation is CATSDSSDNEQFF.

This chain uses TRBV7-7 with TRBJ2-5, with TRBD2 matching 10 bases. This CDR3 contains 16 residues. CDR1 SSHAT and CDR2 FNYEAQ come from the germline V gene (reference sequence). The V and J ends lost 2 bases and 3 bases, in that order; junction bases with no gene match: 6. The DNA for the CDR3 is TGTGCCAGCAGCTTATCTCCAGCGGGGGGGAAAGAGACCCAGTACTTC. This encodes CASSLSPAGGKETQYF.

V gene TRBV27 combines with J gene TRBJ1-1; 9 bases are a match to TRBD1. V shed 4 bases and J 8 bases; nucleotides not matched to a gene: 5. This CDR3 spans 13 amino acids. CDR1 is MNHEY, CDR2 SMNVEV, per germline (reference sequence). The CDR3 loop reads CASSYSGTGEAFF. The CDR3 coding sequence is TGTGCCAGCAGTTACTCAGGGACAGGGGAAGCTTTCTTT.

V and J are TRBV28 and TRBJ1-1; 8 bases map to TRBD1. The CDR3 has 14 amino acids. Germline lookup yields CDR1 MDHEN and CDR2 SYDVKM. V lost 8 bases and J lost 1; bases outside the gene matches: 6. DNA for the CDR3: TGTGCCAGCCGTTGGGGACAGGCGAACACTGAAGCTTTCTTT. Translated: CASRWGQANTEAFF.

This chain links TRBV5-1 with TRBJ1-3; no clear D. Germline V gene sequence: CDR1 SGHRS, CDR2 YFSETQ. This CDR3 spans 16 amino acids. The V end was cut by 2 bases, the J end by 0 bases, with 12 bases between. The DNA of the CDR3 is TGCGCCAGCAGCTTTAGGCAGGCGAGCTCTGGAAACACCATATATTTT. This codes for CASSFRQASSGNTIYF. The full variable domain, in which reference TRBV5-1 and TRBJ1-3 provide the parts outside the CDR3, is KAGVTQTPRYLIKTRGQQVTLSCSPISGHRSVSWYQQTPGQGLQFLFEYFSETQRNKGNFPGRFSGRQFSNSRSEMNVSTLELGDSALYLCASSFRQASSGNTIYFGEGSWLTVV.

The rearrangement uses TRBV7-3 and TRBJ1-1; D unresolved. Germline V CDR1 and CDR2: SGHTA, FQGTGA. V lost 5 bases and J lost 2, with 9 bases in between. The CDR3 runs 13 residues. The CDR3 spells CASSNKRNTEAFF. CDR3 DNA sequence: TGTGCCAGCAGCAATAAGAGAAACACTGAAGCTTTCTTT.

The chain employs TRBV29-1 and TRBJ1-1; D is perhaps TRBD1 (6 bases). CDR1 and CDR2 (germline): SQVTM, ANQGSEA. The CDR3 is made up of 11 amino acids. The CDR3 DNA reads TGCTCGGGGACAACGAACACTGAAGCTTTCTTT. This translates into CSGTTNTEAFF. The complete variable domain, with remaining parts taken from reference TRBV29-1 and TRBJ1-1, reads SAVISQKPSRDICQRGTSLTIQCQVDSQVTMMFWYRQQPGQSLTLIATANQGSEATYESGFVIDKFPISRPNLTFSTLTVSNMSPEDSSIYLCSGTTNTEAFFGQGTRLTVV.

The DNA for the CDR3 is TGTGCCAGCAGTGCTCTGGGGGCAGCCCTCTCTGGCTACACCTTC. Translating gives CASSALGAALSGYTF. The chain employs TRBV27 and TRBJ1-2; TRBD1 is a possible D gene (6 bases). The CDR3 has 15 amino acids. Germline CDR1 is MNHEY and CDR2 is SMNVEV (reference sequence). V lost 5 bases and J 7 bases, leaving 20 bases between the germline ends.

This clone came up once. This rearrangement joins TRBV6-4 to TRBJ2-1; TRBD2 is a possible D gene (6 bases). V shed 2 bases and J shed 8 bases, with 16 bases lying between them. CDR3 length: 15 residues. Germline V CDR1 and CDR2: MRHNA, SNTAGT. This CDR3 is CASSDGGPEGDEQFF. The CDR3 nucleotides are TGTGCCAGCAGTGACGGCGGGCCGGAGGGAGATGAGCAGTTCTTC.

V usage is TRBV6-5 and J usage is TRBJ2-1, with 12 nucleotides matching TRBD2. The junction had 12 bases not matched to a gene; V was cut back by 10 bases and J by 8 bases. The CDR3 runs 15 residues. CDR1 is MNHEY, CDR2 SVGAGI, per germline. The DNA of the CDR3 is TGTGCCATTAGGAAAACTAGCGGGAGGCTCCATGAGCAGTTCTTC. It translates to CAIRKTSGRLHEQFF.

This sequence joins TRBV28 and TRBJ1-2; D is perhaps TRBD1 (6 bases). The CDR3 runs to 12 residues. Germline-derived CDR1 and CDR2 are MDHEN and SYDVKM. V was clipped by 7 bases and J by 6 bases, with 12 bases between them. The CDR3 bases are TGTGCCAGCAAAACAGGGTTAGATGGCTACACCTTC. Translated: CASKTGLDGYTF.

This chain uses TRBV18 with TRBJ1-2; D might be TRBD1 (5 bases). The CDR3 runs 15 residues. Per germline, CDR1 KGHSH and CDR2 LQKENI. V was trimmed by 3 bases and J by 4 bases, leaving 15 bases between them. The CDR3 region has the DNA TGTGCCAGCTCACCGGGGCCAGACTCTGGCTATGGCTACACCTTC. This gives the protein CASSPGPDSGYGYTF. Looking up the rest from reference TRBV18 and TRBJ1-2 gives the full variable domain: NAGVMQNPRHLVRRRGQEARLRCSPMKGHSHVYWYRQLPEEGLKFMVYLQKENIIDESGMPKERFSAEFPKEGPSILRIQQVVRGDSAAYFCASSPGPDSGYGYTFGSGTRLTVV.

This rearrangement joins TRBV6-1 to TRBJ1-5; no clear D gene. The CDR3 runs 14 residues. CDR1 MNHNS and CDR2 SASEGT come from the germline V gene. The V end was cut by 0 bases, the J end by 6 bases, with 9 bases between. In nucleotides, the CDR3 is TGTGCCAGCAGTGAAGCGCAAAGCGGTCAGCCCCAGCATTTT. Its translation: CASSEAQSGQPQHF.

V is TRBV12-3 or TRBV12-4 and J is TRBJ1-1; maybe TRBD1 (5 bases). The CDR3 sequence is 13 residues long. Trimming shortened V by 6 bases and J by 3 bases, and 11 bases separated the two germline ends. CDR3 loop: CASRPDSHTEAFF. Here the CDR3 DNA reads TGTGCCAGCAGACCCGACAGTCACACTGAAGCTTTCTTT.

CDR3 bases: TGTGCCAGCTCGGGAATCAATAGCGGGAGAGAGACCCAGTACTTC. Translation: CASSGINSGRETQYF. V is TRBV6-6 and J is TRBJ2-5; TRBD2 matches at 9 bases. Germline trimming cut 8 bases from V and 4 bases from J; bases unmatched to any gene: 11. This CDR3 is 15 amino acids long. The V gene's germline CDR1 is MNHNY and CDR2 SVGAGI (reference sequence).

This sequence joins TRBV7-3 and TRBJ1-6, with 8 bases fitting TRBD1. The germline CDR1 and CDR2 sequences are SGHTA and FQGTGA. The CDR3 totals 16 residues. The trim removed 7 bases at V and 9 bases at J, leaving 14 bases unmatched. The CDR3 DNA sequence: TGTGCCAGCACCCTCGAGAGGACAGGGCAGAGTTCACCCCTCCACTTT. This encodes CASTLERTGQSSPLHF.

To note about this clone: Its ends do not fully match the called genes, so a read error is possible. CDR3 sequence (DNA): TGTGCCAGCAGCCGTCAGGCAGATACACAGTATTTT. Residues: CASSRQADTQYF. This chain connects TRBV28 to TRBJ2-3; D gene unclear. The CDR3 sequence is 12 residues long. CDR1 MDHEN and CDR2 SYDVKM come from the germline V gene.

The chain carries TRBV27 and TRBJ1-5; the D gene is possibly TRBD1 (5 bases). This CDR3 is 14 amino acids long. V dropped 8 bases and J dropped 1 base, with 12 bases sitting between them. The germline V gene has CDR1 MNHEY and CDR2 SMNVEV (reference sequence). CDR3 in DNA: TGTGCCAGCGGCCCGGGGGGGAGCAATCAGCCCCAGCATTTT. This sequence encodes CASGPGGSNQPQHF.

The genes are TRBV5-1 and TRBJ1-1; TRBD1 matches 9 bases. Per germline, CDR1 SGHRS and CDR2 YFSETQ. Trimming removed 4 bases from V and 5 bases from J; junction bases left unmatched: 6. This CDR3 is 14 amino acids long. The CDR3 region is CASSRGTGRTEAFF. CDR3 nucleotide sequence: TGCGCCAGCAGCAGGGGGACAGGGAGGACTGAAGCTTTCTTT.

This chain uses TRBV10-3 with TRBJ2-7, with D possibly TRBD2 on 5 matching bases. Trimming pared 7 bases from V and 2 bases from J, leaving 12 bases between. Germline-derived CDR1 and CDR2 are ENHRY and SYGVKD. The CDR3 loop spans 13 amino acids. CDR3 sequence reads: CAINGGPPYEQYF. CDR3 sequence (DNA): TGTGCCATCAACGGCGGGCCTCCCTACGAGCAGTACTTC.

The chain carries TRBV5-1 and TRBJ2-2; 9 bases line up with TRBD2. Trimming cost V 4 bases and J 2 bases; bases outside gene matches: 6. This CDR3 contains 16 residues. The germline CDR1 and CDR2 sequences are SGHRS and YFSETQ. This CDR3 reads CASSLTSGTNTGELFF. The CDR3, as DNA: TGCGCCAGCAGCCTGACTAGCGGCACAAACACCGGGGAGCTGTTTTTT.

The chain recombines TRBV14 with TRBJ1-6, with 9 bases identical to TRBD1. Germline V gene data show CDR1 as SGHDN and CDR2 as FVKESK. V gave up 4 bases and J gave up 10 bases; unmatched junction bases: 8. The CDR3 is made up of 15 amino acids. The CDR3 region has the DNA TGTGCCAGCAGCCGGCGCCGGGACAGGGAGTCACCCCTCCACTTT. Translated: CASSRRRDRESPLHF.

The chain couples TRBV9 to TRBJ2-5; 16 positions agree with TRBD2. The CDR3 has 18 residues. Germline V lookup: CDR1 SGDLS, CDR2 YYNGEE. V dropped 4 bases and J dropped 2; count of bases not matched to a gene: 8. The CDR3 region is CASSLQGLAGGGQETQYF. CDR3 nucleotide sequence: TGTGCCAGCAGCTTACAGGGACTAGCGGGAGGGGGTCAAGAGACCCAGTACTTC.

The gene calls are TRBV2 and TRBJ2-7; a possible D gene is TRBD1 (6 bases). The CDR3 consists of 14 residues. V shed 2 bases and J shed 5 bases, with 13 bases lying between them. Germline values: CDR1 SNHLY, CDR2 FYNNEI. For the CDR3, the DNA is TGTGCCAGCAGTGAACCCCAGGGGACGGACGAGCAGTACTTC. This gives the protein CASSEPQGTDEQYF.

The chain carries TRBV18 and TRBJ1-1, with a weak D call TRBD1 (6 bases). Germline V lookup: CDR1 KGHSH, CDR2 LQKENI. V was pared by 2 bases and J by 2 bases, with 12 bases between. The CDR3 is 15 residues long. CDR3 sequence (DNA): TGTGCCAGCTCACCAAACAGGGAACATAACACTGAAGCTTTCTTT. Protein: CASSPNREHNTEAFF.